This TCR beta chain originates from a study of control samples from healthy donors and cancer patients. Only in-frame clones appear in the TCRdb table, and some are missing; sequencing was by immunoSEQ multiplex PCR. The data show 350,000 to 450,000 clones, with approximately 90% seen just once and more than 6% held by the top ten. The specimen sequenced was PBMCs. The TCR comes from a man aged 35-49 years with head and neck cancer.

CDR3 DNA: TGTGCCAGCAGCGTCCGTGACAGGGGCCCCTCTGGAAACACCATATATTTT. Amino acid sequence: CASSVRDRGPSGNTIYF. V and J are TRBV9 and TRBJ1-3; 8 bases are a match to TRBD1. CDR3 length equals 17 residues. The ends lost 2 bases at V and 0 bases at J; junction bases unmatched: 7. Per the germline V gene, CDR1 is SGDLS and CDR2 is YYNGEE.